Sequencing of this T cell receptor (beta chain) was carried out in a study of blood T cell repertoires in COVID-19. Across the whole study: Sites in the United States, Italy and Spain provided acute and convalescent COVID-19 samples. PBMCs, B-cell-depleted T cells, or T cells provided the cDNA or gDNA that made up the material.

Per the germline V gene, CDR1 is LNHNV and CDR2 is YYDKDF (reference sequence). Deletions cut 4 bases from V and 4 bases from J, with 16 bases between. This CDR3 is built from 15 residues. In the authors' workflow: It was from reference gene primer amplification that nucleated cell counts were estimated. Libraries were prepared by immunoSEQ multiplex PCR; TCRdb keeps only in-frame clonotypes and omits some of them. The DNA gave D and trimming, while V, J and clone size come from that table. The sample comprises around 260,000 clones, around 88% of which are singletons, and about 2% rests with the top ten.

Sequenced input: peripheral blood. The chain links TRBV15 to TRBJ2-5; possible D gene TRBD1, 5 bases. This sequence was found in a man aged 25 to 45 with active or convalescent COVID-19. In nucleotides, the CDR3 is TGTGCCACCAGCACTGACAGACCCCTGCGAGAGACCCAGTACTTC. This gives the protein CATSTDRPLRETQYF.